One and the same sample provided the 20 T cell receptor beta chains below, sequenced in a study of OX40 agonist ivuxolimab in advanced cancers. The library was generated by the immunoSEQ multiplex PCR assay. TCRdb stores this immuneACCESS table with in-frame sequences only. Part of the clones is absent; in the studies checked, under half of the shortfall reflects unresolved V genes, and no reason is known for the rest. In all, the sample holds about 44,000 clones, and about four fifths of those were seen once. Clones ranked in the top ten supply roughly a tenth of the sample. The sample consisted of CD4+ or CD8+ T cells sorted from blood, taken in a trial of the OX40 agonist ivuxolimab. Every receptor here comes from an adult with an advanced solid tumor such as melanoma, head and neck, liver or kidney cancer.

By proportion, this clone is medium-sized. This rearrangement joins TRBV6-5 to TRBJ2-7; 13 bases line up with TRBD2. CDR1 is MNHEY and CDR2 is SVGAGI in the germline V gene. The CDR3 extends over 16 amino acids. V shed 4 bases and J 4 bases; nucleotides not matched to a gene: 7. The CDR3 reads CASSSPGTSGIYEQYF. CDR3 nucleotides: TGTGCCAGCAGTTCCCCCGGGACTAGCGGGATTTACGAGCAGTACTTC.

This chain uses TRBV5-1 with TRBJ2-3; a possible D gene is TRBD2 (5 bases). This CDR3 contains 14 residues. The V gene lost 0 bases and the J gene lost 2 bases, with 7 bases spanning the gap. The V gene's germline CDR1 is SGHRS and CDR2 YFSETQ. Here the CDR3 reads CASSLAGSTDTQYF. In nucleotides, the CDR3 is TGCGCCAGCAGCTTGGCGGGATCCACAGATACGCAGTATTTT.

The CDR3 here is CASSLSRSSYEQYF. The CDR3 DNA sequence: TGTGCCAGCAGTTTATCGAGGAGCTCCTACGAGCAGTACTTC. The chain couples TRBV27 to TRBJ2-7, with unresolved D. Germline CDR1 is MNHEY and CDR2 is SMNVEV (reference sequence). The CDR3 has 14 amino acids. V lost 0 bases and J 0 bases, leaving 6 bases between the germline ends.

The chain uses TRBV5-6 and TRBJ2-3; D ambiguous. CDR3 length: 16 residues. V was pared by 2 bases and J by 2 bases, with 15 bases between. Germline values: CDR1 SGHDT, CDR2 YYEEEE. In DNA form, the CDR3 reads TGTGCCAGCAGCTTTTTAGGAACAGCACCCACAGATACGCAGTATTTT. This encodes CASSFLGTAPTDTQYF. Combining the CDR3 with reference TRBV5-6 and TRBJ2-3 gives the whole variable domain DAGVTQSPTHLIKTRGQQVTLRCSPKSGHDTVSWYQQALGQGPQFIFQYYEEEERQRGNFPDRFSGHQFPNYSSELNVNALLLGDSALYLCASSFLGTAPTDTQYFGPGTRLTVL.

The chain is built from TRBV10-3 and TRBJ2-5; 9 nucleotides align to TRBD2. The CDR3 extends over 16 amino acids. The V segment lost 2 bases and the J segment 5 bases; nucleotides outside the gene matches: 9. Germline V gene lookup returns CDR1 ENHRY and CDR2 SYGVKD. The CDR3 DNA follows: TGTGCCATCAGTGAGGGGTCTAGCGGGACTTGGGAGACCCAGTACTTC. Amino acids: CAISEGSSGTWETQYF.

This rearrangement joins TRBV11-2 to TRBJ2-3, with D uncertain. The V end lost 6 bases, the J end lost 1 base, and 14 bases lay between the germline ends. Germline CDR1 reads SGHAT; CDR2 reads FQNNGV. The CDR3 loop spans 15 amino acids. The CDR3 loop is CASSPNSPRTDTQYF. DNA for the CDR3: TGTGCCAGCAGTCCTAATTCACCTCGCACAGATACGCAGTATTTT.

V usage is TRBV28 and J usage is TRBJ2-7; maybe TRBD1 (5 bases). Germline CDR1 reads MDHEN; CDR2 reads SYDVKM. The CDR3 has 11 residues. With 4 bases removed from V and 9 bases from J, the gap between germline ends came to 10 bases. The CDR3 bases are TGTGCCAGCAGTTCTCAGGGAAGGCAGTACTTC. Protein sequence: CASSSQGRQYF.

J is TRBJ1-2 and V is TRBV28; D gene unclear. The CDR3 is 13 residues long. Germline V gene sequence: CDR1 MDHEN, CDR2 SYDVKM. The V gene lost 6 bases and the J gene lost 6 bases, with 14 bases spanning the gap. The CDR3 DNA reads TGTGCCAGCAGCTGGACCCGAGGTAATGGCTACACCTTC. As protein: CASSWTRGNGYTF.

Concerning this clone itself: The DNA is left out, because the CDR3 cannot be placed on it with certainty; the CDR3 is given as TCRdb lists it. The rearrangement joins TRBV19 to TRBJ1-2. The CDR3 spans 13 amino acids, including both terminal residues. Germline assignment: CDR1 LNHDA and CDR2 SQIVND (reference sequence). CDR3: CASSSGQARGYTF.

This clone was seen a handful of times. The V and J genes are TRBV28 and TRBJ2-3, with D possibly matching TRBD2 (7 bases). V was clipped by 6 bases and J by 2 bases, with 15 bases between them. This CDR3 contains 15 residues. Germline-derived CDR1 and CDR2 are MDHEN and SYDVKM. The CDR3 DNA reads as TGTGCCAGCAGCCGAGGGGGGGACTACACAGATACGCAGTATTTT. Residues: CASSRGGDYTDTQYF.

In DNA form, the CDR3 reads TGTGCCAGTAGTATTCAGTCAGGGGCCTCCTACGAGCAGTACTTC. This encodes CASSIQSGASYEQYF. This chain uses TRBV19 with TRBJ2-7, with D possibly being TRBD1 (6 bases). Per the germline V gene, CDR1 is LNHDA and CDR2 is SQIVND (reference sequence). V dropped 3 bases and J dropped 0 bases, with 12 bases sitting between them. The CDR3 loop spans 15 amino acids.

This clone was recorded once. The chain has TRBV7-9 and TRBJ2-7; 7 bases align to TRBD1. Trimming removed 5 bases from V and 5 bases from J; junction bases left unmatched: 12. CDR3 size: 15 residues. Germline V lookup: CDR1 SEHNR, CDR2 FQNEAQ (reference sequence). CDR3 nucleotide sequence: TGTGCCAGCAGCCTAGGGGGCCCACTGGTGGACGAGCAGTACTTC. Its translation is CASSLGGPLVDEQYF.

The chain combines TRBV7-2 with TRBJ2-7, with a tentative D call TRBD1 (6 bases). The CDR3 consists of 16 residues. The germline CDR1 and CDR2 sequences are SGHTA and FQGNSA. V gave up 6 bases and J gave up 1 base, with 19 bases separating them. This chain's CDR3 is CASSPGSRTESYEQYF. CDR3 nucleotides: TGTGCCAGCAGTCCCGGGTCCAGGACAGAATCCTACGAGCAGTACTTC.

CDR3 bases: TGCGCCAGCAGCCTCGACAGCCCCTACGAGCAGTACTTC. Encoded protein: CASSLDSPYEQYF. This chain uses TRBV5-1 with TRBJ2-7; maybe TRBD1 (5 bases). Trimming removed 4 bases at V and 2 bases at J, with 10 bases between. Germline V gene lookup returns CDR1 SGHRS and CDR2 YFSETQ. The CDR3 length is 13 residues.

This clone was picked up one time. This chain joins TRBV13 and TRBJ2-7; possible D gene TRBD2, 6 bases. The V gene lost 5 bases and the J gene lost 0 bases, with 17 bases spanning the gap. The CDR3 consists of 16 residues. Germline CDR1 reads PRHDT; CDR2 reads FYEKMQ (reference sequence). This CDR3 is CASSRRGLGGSYEQYF. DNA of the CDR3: TGTGCCAGCAGCCGTAGGGGCCTGGGGGGCTCCTACGAGCAGTACTTC. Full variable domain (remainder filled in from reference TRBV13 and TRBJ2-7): AAGVIQSPRHLIKEKRETATLKCYPIPRHDTVYWYQQGPGQDPQFLISFYEKMQSDKGSIPDRFSAQQFSDYHSELNMSSLELGDSALYFCASSRRGLGGSYEQYFGPGTRLTVT.

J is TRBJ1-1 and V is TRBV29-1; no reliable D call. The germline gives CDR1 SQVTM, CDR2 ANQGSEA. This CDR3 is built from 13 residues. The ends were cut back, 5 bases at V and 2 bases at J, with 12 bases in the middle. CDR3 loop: CSVSAHSNTEAFF. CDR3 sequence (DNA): TGCAGCGTTTCGGCACACAGTAACACTGAAGCTTTCTTT.

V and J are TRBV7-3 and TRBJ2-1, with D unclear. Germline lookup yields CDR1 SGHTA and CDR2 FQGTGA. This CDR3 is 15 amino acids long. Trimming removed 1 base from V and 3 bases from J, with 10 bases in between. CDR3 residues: CASSLRGPLYNEQFF. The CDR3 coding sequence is TGTGCCAGCAGCTTAAGGGGTCCCCTCTACAATGAGCAGTTCTTC.

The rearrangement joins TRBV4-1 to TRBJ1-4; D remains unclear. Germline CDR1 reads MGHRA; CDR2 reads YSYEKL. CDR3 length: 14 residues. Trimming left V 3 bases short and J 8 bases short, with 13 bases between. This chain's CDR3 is CASSQPVVGEKLFF. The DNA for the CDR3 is TGCGCCAGCAGCCAGCCTGTAGTGGGGGAAAAACTGTTTTTT.

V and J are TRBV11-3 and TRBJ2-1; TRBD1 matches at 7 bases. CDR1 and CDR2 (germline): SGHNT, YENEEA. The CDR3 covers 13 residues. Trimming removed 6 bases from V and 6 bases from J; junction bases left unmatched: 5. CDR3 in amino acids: CASRKDRFNEQFF. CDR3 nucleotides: TGTGCCAGCAGAAAGGACAGGTTCAATGAGCAGTTCTTC.

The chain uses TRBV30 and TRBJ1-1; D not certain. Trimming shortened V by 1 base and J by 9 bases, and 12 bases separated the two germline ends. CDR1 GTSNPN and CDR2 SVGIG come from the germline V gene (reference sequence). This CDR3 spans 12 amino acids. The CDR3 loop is CAWSDLRAQAFF. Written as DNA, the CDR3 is TGTGCCTGGAGTGACCTAAGGGCCCAAGCTTTCTTT.